This TCR beta chain was documented in a study of T cells in localized non-small cell lung cancer. Study-level points and caveats: Adjacent lung was found to contain a median about 62 of the top 100 tumor clones.

The data were produced by immunoSEQ multiplex PCR, yet TCRdb's version contains in-frame clones alone and is incomplete. The sample carries 9,700 or so clones, less than 45% recorded once. This clone was observed a few times. Antigen: not known. In germline, CDR1 is SGHNT, CDR2 YENEEA. Trimming left V 2 bases short and J 1 base short, with 9 bases between. The CDR3 loop spans 15 amino acids. The sample here was lymph node tissue, taken before any cancer treatment. The sequence came from a woman aged 35-75 years with stage I lung adenocarcinoma. The rearrangement links TRBV11-3 to TRBJ1-5; D call uncertain. CDR3 sequence: CASSLNRMSNQPQHF. For the CDR3, the DNA is TGTGCCAGCAGCTTAAATCGTATGAGCAATCAGCCCCAGCATTTT.